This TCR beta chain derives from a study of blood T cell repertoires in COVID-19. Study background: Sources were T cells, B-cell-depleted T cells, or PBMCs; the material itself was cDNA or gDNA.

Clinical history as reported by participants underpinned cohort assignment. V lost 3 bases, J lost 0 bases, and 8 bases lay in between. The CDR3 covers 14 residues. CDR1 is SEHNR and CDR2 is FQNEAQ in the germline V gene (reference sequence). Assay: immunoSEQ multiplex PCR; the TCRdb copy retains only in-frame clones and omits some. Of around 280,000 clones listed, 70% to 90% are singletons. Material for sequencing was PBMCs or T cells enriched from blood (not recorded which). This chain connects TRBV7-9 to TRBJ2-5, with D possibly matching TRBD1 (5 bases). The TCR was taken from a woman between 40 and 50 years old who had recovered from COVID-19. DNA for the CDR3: TGTGCCAGCAGCTTGACAGAGAACCAAGAGACCCAGTACTTC. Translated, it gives CASSLTENQETQYF.